This entry lists 13 T cell receptor beta chains sequenced from one sample in a study of PD-L1 blockade in urothelial cancer (dated 2017 in TCRdb). The library was made by the immunoSEQ multiplex PCR assay. TCRdb obtained this table from immuneACCESS and retained in-frame rearrangements with V and J assigned. These tables miss some clones; where compared with another copy, unresolved V genes account for less than half of the shortfall, and the remainder is unexplained. Recorded for this sample are some 40,000 clones; 70% to 85% of them occurred a single time. Of the sample, around 20% is held by the ten largest clones. The sample consisted of PBMCs, taken around atezolizumab (anti-PD-L1) treatment. These receptors originate from a man aged 55 to 70 with urothelial cancer.

The chain is built from TRBV30 and TRBJ2-3; D may be TRBD1 (7 bases). V lost 2 bases and J lost 9, with 21 bases in between. CDR1 and CDR2 (germline): GTSNPN, SVGIG (reference sequence). The CDR3 has 15 amino acids. CDR3 in amino acids: CAWSRGTAEGGTQYF. In DNA form, the CDR3 reads TGTGCCTGGAGTAGGGGGACAGCGGAGGGAGGCACGCAGTATTTT. Drawing the rest from reference TRBV30 and TRBJ2-3, the complete variable domain is SQTIHQWPATLVQPVGSPLSLECTVEGTSNPNLYWYRQAAGRGLQLLFYSVGIGQISSEVPQNLSASRPQDRQFILSSKKLLLSDSGFYLCAWSRGTAEGGTQYFGPGTRLTVL.

A few counts support this clone. This chain links TRBV6-1 with TRBJ1-3; D is perhaps TRBD1 (5 bases). Per the germline V gene, CDR1 is MNHNS and CDR2 is SASEGT. The length of the CDR3 is 15 residues. Trimming cost V 1 base and J 3 bases, with 10 bases left between them. Here the CDR3 DNA reads TGTGCCAGCAGTGAAGATGGGGGAGGTGGAAACACCATATATTTT. Residues: CASSEDGGGGNTIYF.

The chain combines TRBV10-3 with TRBJ1-1; D possibly corresponds to TRBD1 (5 bases). The CDR3 totals 15 residues. The V gene's germline CDR1 is ENHRY and CDR2 SYGVKD. The V and J ends lost 0 bases and 1 base respectively, with 9 bases between them. CDR3 sequence (DNA): TGTGCCATCAGTGAGTCGAAAGGGGAGAACACTGAAGCTTTCTTT. It encodes CAISESKGENTEAFF.

The chain links TRBV19 to TRBJ1-5; 11 bases align to TRBD1. CDR3 length: 15 amino acids. Germline assignment: CDR1 LNHDA and CDR2 SQIVND (reference sequence). The V and J ends lost 6 bases and 5 bases, in that order; junction bases with no gene match: 6. The CDR3 bases are TGTGCCAGTAGCCTTATGGGACAGGGGGATCAGCCCCAGCATTTT. It is translated as CASSLMGQGDQPQHF.

The chain combines TRBV5-1 with TRBJ1-1; possibly TRBD1 for D (5 bases). The CDR3 covers 14 residues. The germline V gene encodes CDR1 SGHRS and CDR2 YFSETQ. V lost 4 bases to trimming and J lost 7 bases, with 17 bases between them. CDR3 sequence: CASSGGTAGDEAFF. DNA of the CDR3: TGCGCCAGCAGCGGGGGGACCGCAGGTGATGAAGCTTTCTTT.

V is TRBV6-1 and J is TRBJ2-5; TRBD1 is a possible D gene (6 bases). Trimming took off 11 bases at V and 4 bases at J, with 14 bases between the two ends. The germline V gene encodes CDR1 MNHNS and CDR2 SASEGT. The CDR3 has 12 amino acids. The CDR3, as DNA: TGTGCCGCCAAGGGGGTTTTAGAGACCCAGTACTTC. Residues: CAAKGVLETQYF.

The chain links TRBV9 to TRBJ2-3, with TRBD2 matching 10 bases. Trimming took 4 bases from V and 2 from J; bases not matched to a gene: 16. Germline lookup yields CDR1 SGDLS and CDR2 YYNGEE. The CDR3 has 19 amino acids. CDR3 protein: CASSYTGRLAGASTDTQYF. The DNA of the CDR3 is TGTGCCAGCAGCTACACCGGGAGGCTAGCGGGGGCCTCCACAGATACGCAGTATTTT.

The CDR3 loop reads CASSFKTGGDLRAQYF. DNA of the CDR3: TGTGCCAGCAGCTTTAAGACAGGAGGAGATCTTCGCGCCCAGTACTTC. The rearrangement joins TRBV5-6 to TRBJ2-5; perhaps TRBD1 as D (6 bases). The CDR3 has 16 residues. Germline CDR1 reads SGHDT; CDR2 reads YYEEEE. V was clipped by 2 bases and J by 9 bases, with 23 bases between them.

The CDR3 sequence: CASSQDGVQGAQETQYF. CDR3 DNA sequence: TGCGCCAGCAGCCAAGACGGAGTGCAGGGGGCCCAAGAGACCCAGTACTTC. The chain employs TRBV4-1 and TRBJ2-5; 8 bases are shared with TRBD1. Germline trimming cut 0 bases from V and 1 base from J; bases unmatched to any gene: 7. CDR1 is MGHRA, CDR2 YSYEKL, per germline. CDR3 length equals 17 residues.

V gene TRBV28 combines with J gene TRBJ2-5, with 7 nucleotides matching TRBD1. Losses at the gene ends were 7 bases for V and 5 bases for J; bases not matched to a gene: 19. Germline values: CDR1 MDHEN, CDR2 SYDVKM. The CDR3 covers 17 residues. This chain's CDR3 is CASTLSAVRGFMETQYF. CDR3 coding DNA: TGTGCCAGCACCCTAAGCGCGGTCAGGGGGTTCATGGAGACCCAGTACTTC. Using reference TRBV28 and TRBJ2-5 for the parts outside the CDR3, the full variable domain is DVKVTQSSRYLVKRTGEKVFLECVQDMDHENMFWYRQDPGLGLRLIYFSYDVKMKEKGDIPEGYSVSREKKERFSLILESASTNQTSMYLCASTLSAVRGFMETQYFGPGTRLLVL.

The chain employs TRBV27 and TRBJ1-2, with D hard to call. There are 15 residues in the CDR3. Trimming shortened V by 6 bases and J by 2 bases, and 16 bases separated the two germline ends. Germline-derived CDR1 and CDR2 are MNHEY and SMNVEV (reference sequence). For the CDR3, the DNA is TGTGCCAGCAGCTCCCCTTTGGGCAACAACTATGGCTACACCTTC. This translates into CASSSPLGNNYGYTF.

J is TRBJ2-1 and V is TRBV21-1; the table names TRBD2, a call not compared with the DNA. TRBV21-1 is a documented pseudogene. The CDR3 consists of 18 residues. CDR3 sequence: CASSKSVGLAGGQNEQFF. In nucleotides, the CDR3 is TGTGCCAGCAGCAAAAGCGTTGGACTAGCGGGGGGGCAAAATGAGCAGTTCTTC.

A single count supports this clone. The chain employs TRBV14 and TRBJ2-1; tentatively, D is TRBD2 (6 bases). The CDR3 has 15 amino acids. Germline V gene data show CDR1 as SGHDN and CDR2 as FVKESK. Trimming cost V 5 bases and J 0 bases, with 11 bases left between them. The CDR3 protein is CASSRGGISYNEQFF. The DNA of the CDR3 is TGTGCCAGCAGCAGGGGAGGTATCTCCTACAATGAGCAGTTCTTC.